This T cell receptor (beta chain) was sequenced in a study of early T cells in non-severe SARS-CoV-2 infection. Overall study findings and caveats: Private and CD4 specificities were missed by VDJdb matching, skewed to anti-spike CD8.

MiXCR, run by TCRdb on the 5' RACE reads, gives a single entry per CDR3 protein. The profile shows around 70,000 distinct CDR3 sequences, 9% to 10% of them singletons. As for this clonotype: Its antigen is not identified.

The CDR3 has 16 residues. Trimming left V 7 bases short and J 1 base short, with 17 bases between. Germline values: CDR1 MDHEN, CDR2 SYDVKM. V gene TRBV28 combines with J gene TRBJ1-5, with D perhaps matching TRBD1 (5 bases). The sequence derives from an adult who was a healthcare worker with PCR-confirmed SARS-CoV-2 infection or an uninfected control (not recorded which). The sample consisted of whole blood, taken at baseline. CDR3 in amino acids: CASTLAGVASNQPQHF. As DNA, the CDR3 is TGTGCCAGCACCTTGGCGGGGGTGGCAAGCAATCAGCCCCAGCATTTT.